This T cell receptor (beta chain) was recovered during a study of response to subunit inactivated influenza vaccine. General observations from the study: The authors put forward the suggestion that each seasonal influenza vaccination may bring in only a limited number of new T cells.

Germline V gene lookup returns CDR1 MNHEY and CDR2 SVGEGT. The V end lost 6 bases, the J end lost 0 bases, and 15 bases lay between the germline ends. The CDR3 runs 16 residues. TCRdb passed the RT-PCR reads through MiXCR, listing each CDR3 protein once. The sample carries 650,000 or so distinct CDR3 sequences, 12% to 15% recorded once. For this clonotype: Its antigen remains unidentified.

The input for sequencing was PBMCs from blood, taken less than 15 days before vaccination. The sequence was obtained from a man over 45 who received an inactivated influenza vaccine. The chain combines TRBV6-2 or TRBV6-3 with TRBJ2-4; D may be TRBD1 (6 bases). The CDR3 DNA reads as TGTGCCAGCAGCCTTCCGGGACACCTAGCCAAAAACATTCAGTACTTC. It yields the protein CASSLPGHLAKNIQYF.